The text below deals with one T cell receptor (beta chain). Antigen specificity is unknown. The data were taken from a study of cytomegalovirus exposure and HLA in healthy donors. Study-wide results and limits: In a later analysis, parvovirus B19, influenza, CMV and Epstein-Barr virus appeared linked to several top co-occurrence clusters. Presence/absence analysis assumed near-uniform sequencing depth across donors. Follow-up analysis found HLA locus-dependent TCR association rates, highest for DRB1 and lowest for HLA-C.

With 4 bases removed from V and 6 bases from J, the gap between germline ends came to 10 bases. Germline CDR1 and CDR2: SGHNT and YENEEA. This CDR3 comprises 12 residues. PCR involved 60 Vbeta and 13 Jbeta primers. Generated by immunoSEQ multiplex PCR, the TCRdb table keeps only in-frame clones and is missing some. Found here are tens of thousands of clones, roughly 76% of them singletons; the top ten hold about 1.9%. The chain uses TRBV11-3 and TRBJ2-7, with D maybe TRBD1 (6 bases). Material: PBMCs. The TCR sequence derives from a woman aged 30 to 39 in good health and CMV-seronegative. The DNA of the CDR3 is TGTGCCAGCAGCTCAAACAGGGCCGAGCAGTACTTC. It yields the protein CASSSNRAEQYF.